This TCR beta chain stems from a study of blood T cell repertoires in COVID-19. For the study at large: Samples came from the United States, Italy and Spain, spanning acute and convalescent COVID-19.

Only one count was recorded for this clone. Libraries were prepared by immunoSEQ multiplex PCR; TCRdb keeps only in-frame clonotypes and omits some of them. The table includes roughly 200,000 clones, around 80% detected once. The sequencing input was peripheral blood. The clonotype originates from a middle-aged man with active or convalescent COVID-19.

The CDR3 spells CASSPRLAGAASTDTQYF. CDR3 coding DNA: TGTGCCAGCAGCCCTCGACTAGCGGGGGCTGCTAGCACAGATACGCAGTATTTT. The chain has TRBV7-2 and TRBJ2-3; 12 positions agree with TRBD2. Germline trimming cut 5 bases from V and 0 bases from J; bases unmatched to any gene: 9. The germline CDR1 and CDR2 sequences are SGHTA and FQGNSA. This CDR3 contains 18 residues.